One sample yielded the 25 T cell receptor beta chains listed below, sequenced in a study of shared clonotypes between healthy human individuals. The data were produced by immunoSEQ multiplex PCR, yet TCRdb's version contains in-frame clones alone and is incomplete. The sample lists about 710,000 clones, roughly 72% occurring once. Sequencing used memory CD4+ T cells sorted from blood. Subset given: CD45RA-negative fraction. The receptor set was obtained from a woman in her 30s in good health.

This chain uses TRBV5-1 with TRBJ2-7; 12 nucleotides align to TRBD2. This CDR3 comprises 16 residues. The trim removed 3 bases at V and 0 bases at J, leaving 4 bases unmatched. The V gene's germline CDR1 is SGHRS and CDR2 YFSETQ. CDR3 region: CASSWTSGVSSYEQYF. CDR3 DNA: TGCGCCAGCAGCTGGACTAGCGGGGTAAGCTCCTACGAGCAGTACTTC.

This sequence joins TRBV5-8 and TRBJ1-1, with D possibly being TRBD1 (5 bases). In germline, CDR1 is SGHTS, CDR2 YDEGEE. Trimming cost V 0 bases and J 4 bases, with 16 bases left between them. The CDR3 is 16 residues long. The CDR3 nucleotides read TGTGCCAGCAGCTTGGTTGTCGGGGCCGGGAGCACTGAAGCTTTCTTT. The encoded protein is CASSLVVGAGSTEAFF. Full variable domain (rest looked up from reference TRBV5-8 and TRBJ1-1): EAGVTQSPTHLIKTRGQQATLRCSPISGHTSVYWYQQALGLGLQFLLWYDEGEERNRGNFPPRFSGRQFPNYSSELNVNALELEDSALYLCASSLVVGAGSTEAFFGQGTRLTVV.

Worth noting for this clone: It may be a read error: a sequence one base away is much more abundant. The CDR3 DNA reads TGTGCCAGCAGTTACTCGAAGGGTCAGCCCCAGCATTTT. This codes for CASSYSKGQPQHF. The genes are TRBV6-5 and TRBJ1-5; D remains unclear. The CDR3 is made up of 13 amino acids. Per the germline V gene, CDR1 is MNHEY and CDR2 is SVGAGI. V lost 0 bases and J lost 6, with 6 bases in between.

This clone has only one observation. This sequence joins TRBV7-9 and TRBJ1-5; 8 nucleotides align to TRBD1. Unmatched junction bases numbered 14, after V lost 8 bases and J lost 5 bases. The CDR3 spans 16 residues. Germline CDR1 is SEHNR and CDR2 is FQNEAQ (reference sequence). In DNA form, the CDR3 reads TGTGCCAGCGGAGGGGGAGATGGACAGGGTCATCAGCCCCAGCATTTT. Translating gives CASGGGDGQGHQPQHF. Full variable domain (remainder filled in from reference TRBV7-9 and TRBJ1-5): DTGVSQNPRHKITKRGQNVTFRCDPISEHNRLYWYRQTLGQGPEFLTYFQNEAQLEKSRLLSDRFSAERPKGSFSTLEIQRTEQGDSAMYLCASGGGDGQGHQPQHFGDGTRLSIL.

The rearrangement joins TRBV6-5 to TRBJ1-3; the D is unclear. There are 15 residues in the CDR3. CDR1 and CDR2 from the germline V gene are MNHEY and SVGAGI. The germline V and J ends were trimmed by 6 bases and 4 bases, with 16 bases remaining between them. CDR3 in amino acids: CASRSDPMPGNTIYF. CDR3 in DNA: TGTGCCAGCAGGTCCGACCCTATGCCCGGAAACACCATATATTTT.

A word on this clone: A junction end diverges from the germline sequence, so it may reflect a read error. V gene TRBV10-3 combines with J gene TRBJ1-2; 7 positions match TRBD1. The germline V gene encodes CDR1 ENHRY and CDR2 SYGVKD. The CDR3 extends over 13 amino acids. The CDR3 DNA reads as TGTGCCATCTCTTCCGTTCCTGGACAGGCAACATACTTC. Encoded protein: CAISSVPGQATYF.

Worth noting for this clone: Different DNA sequences within this sample yield the same CDR3. The chain combines TRBV6-5 with TRBJ2-2, with D perhaps TRBD2 (5 bases). Deletions cut 6 bases from V and 0 bases from J, with 8 bases between. CDR3 size: 14 residues. Germline CDR1 reads MNHEY; CDR2 reads SVGAGI. The CDR3 region is CASRRTANTGELFF. CDR3 DNA: TGTGCCAGCAGGAGGACTGCGAACACCGGGGAGCTGTTTTTT.

The chain uses TRBV19 and TRBJ2-1; the D gene is possibly TRBD1 (6 bases). This CDR3 is built from 15 residues. V dropped 3 bases and J dropped 3 bases, with 12 bases sitting between them. CDR1 and CDR2 from the germline V gene are LNHDA and SQIVND (reference sequence). The CDR3 protein is CASSIRGSDYNEQFF. The CDR3, as DNA: TGTGCCAGTAGTATTAGGGGGAGCGACTACAATGAGCAGTTCTTC.

This clone has a handful of counts. The gene calls are TRBV6-1 and TRBJ2-7; TRBD2 matches 8 bases. Germline-derived CDR1 and CDR2 are MNHNS and SASEGT. The CDR3 runs to 14 residues. J gave up 0 bases and V 4 bases, and 2 bases lay outside the gene matches. CDR3 sequence (DNA): TGTGCCAGCAGTGGGGGACTAGGCTCCTACGAGCAGTACTTC. It encodes CASSGGLGSYEQYF.

The chain combines TRBV9 with TRBJ1-2; 7 bases are a match to TRBD1. Losses at the gene ends were 4 bases for V and 4 bases for J; bases not matched to a gene: 10. Germline V gives CDR1 SGDLS, CDR2 YYNGEE. The CDR3 extends over 15 amino acids. The CDR3 coding sequence is TGTGCCAGCAGCATAGCGGGACAGCCTCTCTATGGCTACACCTTC. Amino acids: CASSIAGQPLYGYTF.

The chain employs TRBV2 and TRBJ2-1; D gene uncertain. V was trimmed by 1 base and J by 8 bases, leaving 15 bases between them. Germline V CDR1 and CDR2: SNHLY, FYNNEI. This CDR3 is built from 15 residues. The CDR3 nucleotides are TGTGCCAGCAGTGAAGACTCGACGGAGATCCATGAGCAGTTCTTC. Its translation: CASSEDSTEIHEQFF. The full variable domain, completed using reference TRBV2 and TRBJ2-1, is EPEVTQTPSHQVTQMGQEVILRCVPISNHLYFYWYRQILGQKVEFLVSFYNNEISEKSEIFDDQFSVERPDGSNFTLKIRSTKLEDSAMYFCASSEDSTEIHEQFFGPGTRLTVL.

The CDR3 loop reads CASSGERGDHSTDTQYF. The CDR3 DNA sequence: TGTGCCAGCAGCGGGGAACGGGGGGACCATAGCACAGATACGCAGTATTTT. V is TRBV7-9 and J is TRBJ2-3; 7 positions agree with TRBD2. J was trimmed by 0 bases and V by 5 bases; bases with no gene match: 11. This CDR3 contains 17 residues. CDR1 is SEHNR, CDR2 FQNEAQ, per germline (reference sequence).

Notes on this clone: A much larger clone differs from this one at a single base, so this may be a read error. This sequence joins TRBV11-1 and TRBJ1-1, with D unresolved. CDR1 is SGHAT and CDR2 is FQDESV in the germline V gene (reference sequence). Trimming took 2 bases from V and 3 from J, leaving 7 bases between them. CDR3 length: 13 amino acids. CDR3 residues: CASSLMEDTEAFF. The CDR3 DNA is TGTGCCAGCAGCTTAATGGAGGACACTGAAGCTTTCTTT.

A word on this clone: Additional DNA sequences in this sample encode the identical CDR3. The gene calls are TRBV19 and TRBJ2-7; D perhaps matches TRBD1 (6 bases). V was pared by 4 bases and J by 0 bases, with 13 bases between. From germline, CDR1 is LNHDA and CDR2 SQIVND (reference sequence). The CDR3 sequence is 15 residues long. The CDR3 region has the DNA TGTGCCAGTAGTAATCAGGGGAGTAGCTCCTACGAGCAGTACTTC. This gives the protein CASSNQGSSSYEQYF.

This chain connects TRBV19 to TRBJ2-3; a weak D match, TRBD2 (5 bases). This CDR3 is built from 19 residues. V was trimmed by 5 bases and J by 1 base, leaving 25 bases between them. The germline V gene has CDR1 LNHDA and CDR2 SQIVND (reference sequence). The CDR3 DNA sequence: TGTGCCAGTAGTCCAAGATACTATACTATGGAGCGGCGCACAGATACGCAGTATTTT. Residues: CASSPRYYTMERRTDTQYF.

On this clone itself: The sample has other DNA sequences that encode this CDR3 too. The CDR3 spells CASSRQRDSYEQYF. The CDR3 nucleotides read TGTGCCAGCAGCCGTCAGCGGGACTCCTACGAGCAGTACTTC. This sequence joins TRBV7-2 and TRBJ2-7, with 7 bases identical to TRBD2. Germline lookup yields CDR1 SGHTA and CDR2 FQGNSA. CDR3 length: 14 residues. V shed 5 bases and J 0 bases; nucleotides not matched to a gene: 4.

The J gene is TRBJ2-7, the V gene TRBV5-4; 7 nucleotides line up with TRBD2. J was trimmed by 2 bases and V by 4 bases; bases with no gene match: 12. Per the germline V gene, CDR1 is SGHNT and CDR2 is YYREEE (reference sequence). This CDR3 is 16 amino acids long. The CDR3 sequence: CASSGGGVAGAYEQYF. CDR3 nucleotides: TGTGCCAGCAGCGGGGGGGGAGTAGCGGGCGCCTACGAGCAGTACTTC.

This clone has just a few counts. V is TRBV14 and J is TRBJ1-2, with TRBD1 as a possible D gene (5 bases). Germline V gene lookup returns CDR1 SGHDN and CDR2 FVKESK. Trimming pared 0 bases from V and 8 bases from J, leaving 10 bases between. The CDR3 length is 13 residues. CDR3 protein: CASSQDRVGGYTF. CDR3 nucleotide sequence: TGTGCCAGCAGCCAAGACAGGGTAGGAGGCTACACCTTC.

This clone has just a few counts. This chain links TRBV6-5 with TRBJ2-1; no reliable D call. The germline V and J ends were trimmed by 6 bases and 9 bases, with 18 bases remaining between them. CDR1 MNHEY and CDR2 SVGAGI come from the germline V gene. This CDR3 spans 14 amino acids. The CDR3 region is CASSPSRVVLEQFF. The CDR3 bases are TGTGCCAGCAGCCCCTCGAGAGTAGTCCTTGAGCAGTTCTTC.

The genes are TRBV11-3 and TRBJ2-3; weak D call: TRBD1 (5 bases). Between the trimmed V and J ends, which lost 3 bases and 4 bases, there was a span of 17 bases. This CDR3 is 16 amino acids long. CDR1 and CDR2 from the germline V gene are SGHNT and YENEEA. The CDR3 sequence is CASSLPPGISSDTQYF. In DNA form, the CDR3 reads TGTGCCAGCAGCTTGCCCCCAGGGATAAGTTCAGATACGCAGTATTTT. Drawing the rest from reference TRBV11-3 and TRBJ2-3, the complete variable domain is EAGVVQSPRYKIIEKKQPVAFWCNPISGHNTLYWYLQNLGQGPELLIRYENEEAVDDSQLPKDRFSAERLKGVDSTLKIQPAELGDSAVYLCASSLPPGISSDTQYFGPGTRLTVL.

The V call is TRBV18, the J call TRBJ1-5; TRBD1 is a possible D gene (6 bases). V lost 3 bases to trimming and J lost 3 bases, with 12 bases between them. The germline gives CDR1 KGHSH, CDR2 LQKENI. CDR3 length: 15 residues. The CDR3 region is CASSPLGQNNQPQHF. The CDR3 DNA is TGTGCCAGCTCACCTCTTGGACAGAACAATCAGCCCCAGCATTTT.

V is TRBV12-5 and J is TRBJ2-3, with D perhaps matching TRBD1 or TRBD2 (6 bases each). CDR1 is LGHNT and CDR2 is FRNRAP in the germline V gene. The V end was cut by 0 bases, the J end by 4 bases, with 14 bases between. The CDR3 totals 16 residues. CDR3 nucleotides: TGTGCTAGTGGTTTGGTCCTAGGGGGGCGAGCAGATACGCAGTATTTT. As protein: CASGLVLGGRADTQYF.

The CDR3 DNA follows: TGTGCCAGCAGCCGTACCAGGGATTACGAGCAGTACTTC. Translating gives CASSRTRDYEQYF. The chain combines TRBV11-2 with TRBJ2-7; possibly TRBD1 for D (5 bases). The CDR3 has 13 residues. Germline lookup yields CDR1 SGHAT and CDR2 FQNNGV. Trimming stripped 5 bases from V and 4 bases from J, with 12 bases between.

The chain couples TRBV7-9 to TRBJ2-5, with D perhaps TRBD2 (7 bases). CDR1 and CDR2 (germline): SEHNR, FQNEAQ (reference sequence). Trimming removed 5 bases at V and 3 bases at J, with 13 bases between. The CDR3 consists of 14 residues. The CDR3 loop is CASSPEGGEETQYF. The CDR3 coding sequence is TGTGCCAGCAGCCCGGAGGGGGGGGAAGAGACCCAGTACTTC.

The chain couples TRBV5-1 to TRBJ1-4; 9 bases are a match to TRBD1. The CDR3 covers 14 residues. Trimming at V came to 6 bases and at J to 6 bases, leaving 6 bases not matched to a gene. Germline V lookup: CDR1 SGHRS, CDR2 YFSETQ. Here the CDR3 DNA reads TGCGCCAGCACCCCCGGGACAGGGTATGAAAAACTGTTTTTT. The encoded protein is CASTPGTGYEKLFF.